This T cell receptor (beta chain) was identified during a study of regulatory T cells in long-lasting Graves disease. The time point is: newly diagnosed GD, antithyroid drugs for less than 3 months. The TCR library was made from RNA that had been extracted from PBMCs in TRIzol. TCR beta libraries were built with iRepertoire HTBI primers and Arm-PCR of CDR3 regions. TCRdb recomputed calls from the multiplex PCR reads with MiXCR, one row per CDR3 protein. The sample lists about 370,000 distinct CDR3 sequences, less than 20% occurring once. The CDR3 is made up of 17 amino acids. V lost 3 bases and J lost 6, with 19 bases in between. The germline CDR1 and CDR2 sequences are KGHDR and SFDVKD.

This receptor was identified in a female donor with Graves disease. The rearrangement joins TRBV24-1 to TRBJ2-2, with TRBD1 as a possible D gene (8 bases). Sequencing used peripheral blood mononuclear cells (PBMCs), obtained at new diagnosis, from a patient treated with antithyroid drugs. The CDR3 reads CATSDATGQGGAGELFF. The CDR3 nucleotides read TGTGCCACCAGTGATGCAACCGGACAGGGAGGGGCCGGGGAGCTGTTTTTT.